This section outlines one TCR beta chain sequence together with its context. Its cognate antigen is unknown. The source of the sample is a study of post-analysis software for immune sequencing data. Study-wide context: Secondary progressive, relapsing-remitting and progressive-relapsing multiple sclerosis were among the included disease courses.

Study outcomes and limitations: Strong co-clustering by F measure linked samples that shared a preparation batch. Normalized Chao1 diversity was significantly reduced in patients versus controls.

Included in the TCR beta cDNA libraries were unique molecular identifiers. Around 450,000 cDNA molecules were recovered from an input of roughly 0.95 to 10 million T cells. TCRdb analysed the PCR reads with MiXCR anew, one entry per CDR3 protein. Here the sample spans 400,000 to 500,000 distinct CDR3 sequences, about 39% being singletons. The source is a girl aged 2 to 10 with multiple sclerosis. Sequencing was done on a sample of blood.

The CDR3 DNA is TGTGCCAGCAGCTTAGCTGGCCGGGAGCAGTACTTC. Amino acid sequence: CASSLAGREQYF. The chain carries TRBV7-2 and TRBJ2-5; possible D gene TRBD2, 6 bases. The CDR3 has 12 amino acids. V was shortened by 0 bases and J by 11 bases, with 10 bases between the two germline ends. The germline V gene has CDR1 SGHTA and CDR2 FQGNSA.